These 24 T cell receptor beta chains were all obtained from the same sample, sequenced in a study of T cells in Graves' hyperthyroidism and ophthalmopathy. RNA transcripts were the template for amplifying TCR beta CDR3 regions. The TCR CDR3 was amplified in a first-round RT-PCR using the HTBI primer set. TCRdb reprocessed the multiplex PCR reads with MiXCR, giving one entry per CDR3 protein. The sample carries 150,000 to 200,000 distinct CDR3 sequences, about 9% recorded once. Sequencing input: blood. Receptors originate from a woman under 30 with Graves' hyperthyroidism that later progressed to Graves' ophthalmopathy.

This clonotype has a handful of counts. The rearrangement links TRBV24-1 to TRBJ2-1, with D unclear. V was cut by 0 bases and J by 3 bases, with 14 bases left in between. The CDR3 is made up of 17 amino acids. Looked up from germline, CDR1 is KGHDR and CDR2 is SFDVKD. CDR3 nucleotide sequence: TGTGCCACCAGTGATTTGGGACGGAGACCCCACTACAATGAGCAGTTCTTC. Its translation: CATSDLGRRPHYNEQFF.

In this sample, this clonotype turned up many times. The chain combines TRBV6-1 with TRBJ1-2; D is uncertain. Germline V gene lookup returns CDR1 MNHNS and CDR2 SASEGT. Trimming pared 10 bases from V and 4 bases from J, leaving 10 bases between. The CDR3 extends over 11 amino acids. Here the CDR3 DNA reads TGTGCCAACCACGAGGCCTATGGCTACACCTTC. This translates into CANHEAYGYTF.

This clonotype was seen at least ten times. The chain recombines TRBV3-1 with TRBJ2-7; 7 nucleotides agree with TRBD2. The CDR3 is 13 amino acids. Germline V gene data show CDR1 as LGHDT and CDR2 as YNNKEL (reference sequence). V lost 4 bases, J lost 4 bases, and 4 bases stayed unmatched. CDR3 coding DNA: TGTGCCAGCAGCCGGGAGGGGCGATACGAGCAGTACTTC. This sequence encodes CASSREGRYEQYF.

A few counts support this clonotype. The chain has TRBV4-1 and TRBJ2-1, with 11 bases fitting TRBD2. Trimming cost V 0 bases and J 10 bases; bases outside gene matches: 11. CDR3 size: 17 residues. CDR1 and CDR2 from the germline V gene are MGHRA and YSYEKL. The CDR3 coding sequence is TGCGCCAGCAGCCAAGATACCCTAGCGGGAGGCCGGGGAGAGCAGTTCTTC. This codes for CASSQDTLAGGRGEQFF.

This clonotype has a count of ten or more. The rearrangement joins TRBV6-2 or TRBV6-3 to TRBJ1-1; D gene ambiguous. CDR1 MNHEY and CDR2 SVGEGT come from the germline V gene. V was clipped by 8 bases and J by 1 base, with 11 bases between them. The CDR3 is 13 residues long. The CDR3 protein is CASGRVPNTEAFF. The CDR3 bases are TGTGCCAGCGGTAGAGTTCCGAACACTGAAGCTTTCTTT.

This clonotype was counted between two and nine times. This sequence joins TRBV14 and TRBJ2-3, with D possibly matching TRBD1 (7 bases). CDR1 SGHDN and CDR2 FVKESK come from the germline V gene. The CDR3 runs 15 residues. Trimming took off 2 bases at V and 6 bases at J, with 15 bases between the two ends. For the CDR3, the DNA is TGTGCCAGCAGCCAACGGGGGACAGCGCGGGATACGCAGTATTTT. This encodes CASSQRGTARDTQYF.

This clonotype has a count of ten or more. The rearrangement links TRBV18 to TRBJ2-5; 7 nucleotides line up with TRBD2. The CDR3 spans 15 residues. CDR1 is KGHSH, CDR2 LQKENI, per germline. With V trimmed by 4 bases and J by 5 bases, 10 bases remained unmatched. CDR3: CASSLLLATGETQYF. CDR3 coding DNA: TGTGCCAGCTCACTACTACTAGCGACGGGGGAGACCCAGTACTTC. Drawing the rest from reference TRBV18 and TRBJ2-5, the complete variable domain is NAGVMQNPRHLVRRRGQEARLRCSPMKGHSHVYWYRQLPEEGLKFMVYLQKENIIDESGMPKERFSAEFPKEGPSILRIQQVVRGDSAAYFCASSLLLATGETQYFGPGTRLLVL.

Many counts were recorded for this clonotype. CDR3 loop: CASSLVSDSYEQYF. CDR3 in DNA: TGCGCCAGCAGCTTAGTCTCAGATTCGTACGAGCAGTACTTC. The rearrangement links TRBV5-1 to TRBJ2-7; no clear D gene. Germline V gene data show CDR1 as SGHRS and CDR2 as YFSETQ. The CDR3 covers 14 residues. V was clipped by 2 bases and J by 4 bases, with 13 bases between them.

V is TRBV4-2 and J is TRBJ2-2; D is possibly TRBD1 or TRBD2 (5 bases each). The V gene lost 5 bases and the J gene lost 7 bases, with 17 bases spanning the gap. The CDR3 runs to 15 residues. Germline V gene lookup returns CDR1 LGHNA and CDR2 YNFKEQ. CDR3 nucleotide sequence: TGTGCCAGCAGCGCCCGGGTCGGGGCCGACGGGGAGCTGTTTTTT. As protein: CASSARVGADGELFF.

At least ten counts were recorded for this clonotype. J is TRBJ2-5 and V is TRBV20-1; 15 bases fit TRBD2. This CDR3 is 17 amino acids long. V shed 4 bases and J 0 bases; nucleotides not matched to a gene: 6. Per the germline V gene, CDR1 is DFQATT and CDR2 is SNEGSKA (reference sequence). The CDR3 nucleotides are TGCAGTGCTACACGGGGACTAGCGGGGGGAAACCAAGAGACCCAGTACTTC. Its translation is CSATRGLAGGNQETQYF.

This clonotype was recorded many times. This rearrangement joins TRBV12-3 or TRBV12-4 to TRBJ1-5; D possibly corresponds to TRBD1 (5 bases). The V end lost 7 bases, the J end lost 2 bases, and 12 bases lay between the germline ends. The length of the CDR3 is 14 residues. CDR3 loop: CASNMGGGNQPQHF. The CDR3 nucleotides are TGTGCCAGCAACATGGGAGGGGGCAATCAGCCCCAGCATTTT.

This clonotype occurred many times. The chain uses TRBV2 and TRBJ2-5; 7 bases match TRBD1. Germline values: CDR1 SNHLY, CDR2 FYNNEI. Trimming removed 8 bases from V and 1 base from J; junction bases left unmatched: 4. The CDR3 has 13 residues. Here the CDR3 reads CASPRGPQETQYF. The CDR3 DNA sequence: TGTGCCAGCCCGAGGGGGCCCCAAGAGACCCAGTACTTC.

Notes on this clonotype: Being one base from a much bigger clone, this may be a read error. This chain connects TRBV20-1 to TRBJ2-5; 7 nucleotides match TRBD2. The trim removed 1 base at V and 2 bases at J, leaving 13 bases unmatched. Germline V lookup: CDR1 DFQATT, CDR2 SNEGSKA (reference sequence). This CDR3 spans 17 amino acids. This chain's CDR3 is CSARARTLAASQETQYF. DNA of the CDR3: TGCAGTGCTAGAGCCCGGACCCTAGCGGCCAGTCAAGAGACCCAGTACTTC.

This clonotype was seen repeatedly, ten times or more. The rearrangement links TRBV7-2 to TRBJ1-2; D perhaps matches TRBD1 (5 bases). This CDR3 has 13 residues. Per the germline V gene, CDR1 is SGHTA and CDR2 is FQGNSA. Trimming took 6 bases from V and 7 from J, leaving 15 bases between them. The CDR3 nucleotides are TGTGCCAGCAGTCAAGACAGCCCCCTTGGCTACACCTTC. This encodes CASSQDSPLGYTF.

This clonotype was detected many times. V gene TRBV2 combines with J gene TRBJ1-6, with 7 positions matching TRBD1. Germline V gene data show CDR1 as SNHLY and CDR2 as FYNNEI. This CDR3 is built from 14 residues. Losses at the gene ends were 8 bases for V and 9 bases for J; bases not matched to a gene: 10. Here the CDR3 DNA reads TGTGCCAGCTCCGACAGGGACCAACGTTCACCCCTCCACTTT. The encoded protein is CASSDRDQRSPLHF.

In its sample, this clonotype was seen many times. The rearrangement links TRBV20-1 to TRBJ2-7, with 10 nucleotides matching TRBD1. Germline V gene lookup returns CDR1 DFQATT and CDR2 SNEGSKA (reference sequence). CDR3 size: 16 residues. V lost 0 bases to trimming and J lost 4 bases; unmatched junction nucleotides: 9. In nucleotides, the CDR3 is TGCAGTGCTAGAGATCAGGGACAGGGGTCCCCTTACGAGCAGTACTTC. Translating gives CSARDQGQGSPYEQYF.

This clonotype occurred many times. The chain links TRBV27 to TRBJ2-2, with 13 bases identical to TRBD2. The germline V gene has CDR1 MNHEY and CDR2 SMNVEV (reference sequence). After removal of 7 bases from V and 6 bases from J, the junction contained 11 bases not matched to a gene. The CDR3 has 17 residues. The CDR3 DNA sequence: TGTGCCAGCACCCGGACTAGCGGGAGCTTGTATGCCGGGGAGCTGTTTTTT. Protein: CASTRTSGSLYAGELFF.

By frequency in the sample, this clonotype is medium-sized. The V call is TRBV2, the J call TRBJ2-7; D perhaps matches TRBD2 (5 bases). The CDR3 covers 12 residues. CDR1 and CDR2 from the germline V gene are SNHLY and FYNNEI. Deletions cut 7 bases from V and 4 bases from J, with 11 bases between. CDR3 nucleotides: TGTGCCAGCACGGAGGACCGATACGAGCAGTACTTC. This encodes CASTEDRYEQYF.

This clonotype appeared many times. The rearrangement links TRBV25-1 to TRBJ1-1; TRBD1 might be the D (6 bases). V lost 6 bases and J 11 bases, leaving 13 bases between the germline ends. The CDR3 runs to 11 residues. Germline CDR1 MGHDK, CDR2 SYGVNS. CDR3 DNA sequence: TGTGCCAGCAGCCAACAGGGATTTGCTTTCTTT. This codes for CASSQQGFAFF.

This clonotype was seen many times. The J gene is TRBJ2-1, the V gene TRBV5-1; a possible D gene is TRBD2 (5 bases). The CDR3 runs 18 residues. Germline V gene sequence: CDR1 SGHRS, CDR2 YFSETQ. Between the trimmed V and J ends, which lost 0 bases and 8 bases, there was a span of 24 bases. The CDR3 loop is CASSLDPVLSTLRDEQFF. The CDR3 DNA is TGCGCCAGCAGCTTGGATCCCGTTCTCTCGACCCTGCGGGATGAGCAGTTCTTC.

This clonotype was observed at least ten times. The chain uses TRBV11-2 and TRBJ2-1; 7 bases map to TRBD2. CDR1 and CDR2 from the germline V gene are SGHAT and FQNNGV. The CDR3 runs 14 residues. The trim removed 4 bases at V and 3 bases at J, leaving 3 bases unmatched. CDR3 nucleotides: TGTGCCAGCAGCTCCCGCGGGGGCTACAATGAGCAGTTCTTC. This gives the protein CASSSRGGYNEQFF.

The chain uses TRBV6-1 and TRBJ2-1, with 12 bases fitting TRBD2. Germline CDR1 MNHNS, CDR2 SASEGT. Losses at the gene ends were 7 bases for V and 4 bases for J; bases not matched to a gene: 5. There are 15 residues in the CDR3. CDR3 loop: CASTPTSGSYNEQFF. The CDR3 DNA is TGTGCCAGCACCCCGACTAGCGGGAGTTACAATGAGCAGTTCTTC.

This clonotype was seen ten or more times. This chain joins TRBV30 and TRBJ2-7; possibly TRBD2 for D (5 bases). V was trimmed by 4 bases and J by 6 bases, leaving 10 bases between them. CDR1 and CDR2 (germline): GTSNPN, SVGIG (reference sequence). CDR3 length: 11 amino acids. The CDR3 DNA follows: TGTGCCTGGATTGGAGGCTCCGAGCAGTACTTC. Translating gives CAWIGGSEQYF.

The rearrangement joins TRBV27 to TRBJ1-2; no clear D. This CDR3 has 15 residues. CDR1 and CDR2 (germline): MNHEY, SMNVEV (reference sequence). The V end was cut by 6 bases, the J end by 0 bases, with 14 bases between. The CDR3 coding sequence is TGTGCCAGCAGAACGAGAGTTGTAGCTAACTATGGCTACACCTTC. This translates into CASRTRVVANYGYTF.